Listed below are T cell receptor beta chains from one sample, sequenced in a study of OX40 agonist ivuxolimab in advanced cancers. The repertoire was sequenced with immunoSEQ multiplex PCR; TCRdb's copy has only in-frame clones and lacks some. Counted here are 22,000 or so clones, roughly nine tenths occurring once; the ten biggest clones make up 20% to 25%. The sequenced sample was CD4+ or CD8+ T cells sorted from blood, obtained in a trial of the OX40 agonist ivuxolimab. These receptors were taken from an adult with an advanced solid tumor such as melanoma, head and neck, liver or kidney cancer. CDR3s leave out the opening cysteine and the closing phenylalanine or tryptophan. A D gene is named only where the DNA matches it firmly. Where a row states a size, it is once, few, many or the class of an expanded clone; other rows omit it.

d_call	j_call	v_call	cdr3_length	clone_size	cdr3_aa
TRBD1	TRBJ1-4	TRBV14	14	once	ASREPGQENVEKLF
.	TRBJ1-1	TRBV30	11	.	AWSVGTGTEAF
.	TRBJ1-1	TRBV6-1	9	.	ASRMNTEAF
.	TRBJ2-6	TRBV6-5	13	.	ASSMQTGGANVLT
.	TRBJ2-2	TRBV19	11	.	ARHSGGIGELF
TRBD1	TRBJ1-5	TRBV6-6	13	.	ASSTDRESDQPQH
.	TRBJ1-1	TRBV5-6	14	.	ASSSTTDLVNTEAF
.	TRBJ2-2	TRBV7-6	12	.	ASSLVADTGELF
.	TRBJ1-1	TRBV18	11	.	ASSEGRNTEAF
.	TRBJ2-7	TRBV7-2	11	.	ASSLRPPYEQY
TRBD1	TRBJ1-2	TRBV5-4	12	.	ASSYGQGGYGYT
TRBD1	TRBJ2-7	TRBV11-1	13	.	ASSPHLGTGTEQY
TRBD2	TRBJ2-7	TRBV30	11	.	ACPNGGGSEQY
.	TRBJ2-1	TRBV4-2	12	.	ASSQVDGLDEQF
.	TRBJ1-4	TRBV6-6	12	.	ASSYSGAAEKLF
.	TRBJ1-2	TRBV4-2	10	once	ASSQAGYGYT
.	TRBJ1-5	TRBV6-6	12	.	ASSGGDSNQPQH
.	TRBJ2-1	TRBV27	11	.	ASSLGGYNEQF
.	TRBJ2-7	TRBV10-3	12	medium-sized	AISESLNYYEQY
.	TRBJ2-5	TRBV7-9	13	.	ASSPAAEGRETQY
TRBD2	TRBJ2-2	TRBV11-2	14	.	ASSPGRAIWTGELF
.	TRBJ1-4	TRBV18	15	.	ASSPEPLAWGVEKLF
.	TRBJ2-1	TRBV7-9	15	once	ASSLKPTGTALMEQF
.	TRBJ1-4	TRBV5-6	15	.	ASSFGQGARWEEKLF
.	TRBJ1-1	TRBV5-1	10	few	ASTSENTEAF
.	TRBJ2-5	TRBV7-9	10	.	ASSYIQETQY
TRBD2	TRBJ2-7	TRBV7-9	15	.	ASSLGAGVLKGDEQY
TRBD2	TRBJ2-3	TRBV27	15	.	ASSLWGLAGPTDTQY
.	TRBJ2-7	TRBV6-6	12	.	ASSYGGSGYEQY
.	TRBJ1-3	TRBV30	11	.	AWGWSSGNTIY